This T cell receptor beta chain was identified during a study of T-cell reconstitution after alpha-beta-depleted transplantation in children. Overall study results and limits: As was reported, about two months after transplant, alpha-beta T cells came from several hundred expanded graft clones. Newly produced T cells mostly provided counts and TCRbeta diversity after one year, as hyperexpanded clones declined. Some patients owed their high day-60 TCRbeta diversity to surviving recipient T cells and thymic progenitors.

Unique molecular identifiers were used in preparing the TCRbeta library. TCRdb processed the PCR reads anew with MiXCR; each CDR3 protein has one entry. Of around 450,000 distinct CDR3 sequences listed, roughly a tenth were seen once; the top ten hold around 2%. Germline-derived CDR1 and CDR2 are SGHDT and YYEEEE. The V end lost 0 bases, the J end lost 1 base, and 5 bases lay between the germline ends. The CDR3 runs 14 residues. This clonotype was seen at least ten times. Its matching antigen is unknown. V gene TRBV5-6 combines with J gene TRBJ2-4; D remains ambiguous. Here the sequenced sample was PBMCs, taken before TCRalphabeta/CD19-depleted stem cell transplant. This TCR was sampled from a child between 2 and 9 years old with inherited bone marrow failure, due to receive a stem cell transplant. CDR3: CASSLVEAKNIQYF. The CDR3 bases are TGTGCCAGCAGCTTGGTGGAGGCCAAAAACATTCAGTACTTC.